Described below is a single T cell receptor beta chain sequence and its context. A J-beta primer mix and a sample-barcoded 5' primer were used in a second PCR of about 7 to 12 cycles. TCRdb redid the calling of the 5' RACE reads with MiXCR, one entry per CDR3 protein. The sample lists 600,000 to 850,000 distinct CDR3 sequences; around 25% were seen once. These data belong to a study of blood T cells in healthy people across ages. The CDR3 is 13 amino acids. From germline, CDR1 is SGHVS and CDR2 FNYEAQ. V lost 3 bases to trimming and J lost 9 bases, with 9 bases between them. The same specimen was also included in a second study, on T cells of mothers and their children. From that paper: Reads obtained per mother exceeded 9.5 million TCR beta CDR3 reads, with 3 million to 3.5 million obtained per child.

This sequence originates from a boy between 10 and 17 years old in good health. The genes are TRBV7-6 and TRBJ1-6; a weak D match, TRBD1 (6 bases). What was sequenced was blood. CDR3: CASSLRGGSPLHF. For the CDR3, the DNA is TGTGCCAGCAGCTTGAGAGGGGGTTCACCCCTCCACTTT.